The sequence of this T cell receptor beta chain was determined in a study of blood T cell repertoires in COVID-19. The CDR3 totals 18 residues. The germline gives CDR1 SGHRS, CDR2 YFSETQ. J was trimmed by 3 bases and V by 0 bases; bases with no gene match: 6. The age range of participants was about 18 to 90 years, with residence in about 25 US areas. Clinical histories supplied by participants themselves formed the basis of cohort assignment. Two negative PCRs, clearance, or symptom resolution were required of recovered Cohort 3 donors. Authors' methods: Reference gene primers were amplified, and this amplification served to estimate nucleated cell counts. Profiling relied on immunoSEQ multiplex PCR, and the TCRdb table lists in-frame clones only, not all of them. For V, J and clone size, that table is used; D and trimming come from the DNA. The repertoire has under 300,000 clones, roughly 88% of them found once; the top ten carry over 1.5%.

The sequenced material came from PBMCs or T cells enriched from blood (not recorded which). This TCR was sampled from a woman in her forties or fifties who had recovered from COVID-19. The V call is TRBV5-1, the J call TRBJ2-2; 12 positions agree with TRBD2. The CDR3, as DNA: TGCGCCAGCAGCTTGGGACTAGCGGGAGTGTTGGACACCGGGGAGCTGTTTTTT. This sequence encodes CASSLGLAGVLDTGELFF.